The 25 T cell receptor beta chains presented below share a single source sample, sequenced in a study of T cells after yellow fever vaccination (dated by TCRdb to between 2018 and 2021). Library preparation used 5' RACE. Sequencing took place on an Illumina HiSeq 2500. TCRdb trimmed the raw reads at Q25, called clones with MiXCR and kept productive beta chains. Rows matching on CDR3 protein sequence are summarized as one entry with the most common DNA and genes. For this sample there are around 300,000 distinct CDR3 sequences; over 10% appear just once. Roughly 0.5% of the sample lies in the top ten. The meaning of the sample's treatment or condition label: live attenuated yellow fever vaccine strain. The sample here was CD4+ T cells sorted from PBMCs, taken 45 days after the yellow fever booster vaccination. These receptors were obtained from a man aged 30-40 years who received the YFV17D yellow fever vaccine.

This clonotype was seen a handful of times. The genes are TRBV7-2 and TRBJ2-3; D possibly uses TRBD1 or TRBD2 (5 bases each). Trimming took 5 bases from V and 1 from J, leaving 13 bases between them. This CDR3 region has 15 residues. Germline V lookup: CDR1 SGHTA, CDR2 FQGNSA. The chain's CDR3 is CASSVGMGGTDTQYF. The DNA of the CDR3 is TGTGCCAGCAGCGTAGGGATGGGGGGCACAGATACGCAGTATTTT.

This clonotype was counted between two and nine times. The chain uses TRBV7-2 and TRBJ2-7, with 10 bases fitting TRBD1. Germline V gene lookup returns CDR1 SGHTA and CDR2 FQGNSA. This CDR3 region has 15 residues. Losses at the gene ends were 3 bases for V and 2 bases for J; bases not matched to a gene: 4. The CDR3 bases are TGTGCCAGCAGCTTGGGACAGGGGAGGGCCTACGAGCAGTACTTC. It codes for CASSLGQGRAYEQYF.

In its sample, this clonotype was seen a few times. The J gene is TRBJ2-3, the V gene TRBV20-1, with D unresolved. Trimming shortened V by 3 bases and J by 6 bases, and 13 bases separated the two germline ends. CDR3 size: 13 residues. In germline, CDR1 is DFQATT, CDR2 SNEGSKA (reference sequence). Here the CDR3 reads CSARGLSADTQYF. Here the CDR3 DNA reads TGCAGTGCTAGGGGTTTGTCCGCCGATACGCAGTATTTT.

The table lists this clonotype with a few counts. The rearrangement joins TRBV29-1 to TRBJ2-2, with TRBD1 identical over 10 bases. Germline CDR1 is SQVTM and CDR2 is ANQGSEA. Unmatched junction bases numbered 3, after V lost 7 bases and J lost 4 bases. The CDR3 runs to 13 residues. CDR3 DNA sequence: TGCAGCGCGGGGACAGGGGTCACCGGGGAGCTGTTTTTT. This codes for CSAGTGVTGELFF.

This chain links TRBV9 with TRBJ2-7; D ambiguous. V was pared by 3 bases and J by 0 bases, with 13 bases between. This CDR3 is built from 15 residues. CDR1 SGDLS and CDR2 YYNGEE come from the germline V gene. The CDR3, as DNA: TGTGCCAGCAGCGCTAGTGTACACAGCTCCTACGAGCAGTACTTC. Amino acid sequence: CASSASVHSSYEQYF.

The J gene is TRBJ1-5, the V gene TRBV7-8, with TRBD1 matching over 7 bases. The CDR3 has 20 residues. The trim removed 3 bases at V and 1 base at J, leaving 18 bases unmatched. The germline CDR1 and CDR2 sequences are SGHVS and FQNEAQ. The CDR3 DNA reads as TGTGCCAGCAGCTTGACCGGGGGGACAGCCCTTCGGGGGAGCAATCAGCCCCAGCATTTT. Protein: CASSLTGGTALRGSNQPQHF. The whole variable domain, remainder taken from reference TRBV7-8 and TRBJ1-5, is GAGVSQSPRYKVAKRGQDVALRCDPISGHVSLFWYQQALGQGPEFLTYFQNEAQLDKSGLPSDRFFAERPEGSVSTLKIQRTQQEDSAVYLCASSLTGGTALRGSNQPQHFGDGTRLSIL.

This clonotype was seen more than once but under ten times. The V call is TRBV12-3 or TRBV12-4, the J call TRBJ2-1; perhaps TRBD1 as D (5 bases). V was cut by 3 bases and J by 6 bases, with 15 bases left in between. The CDR3 length is 15 residues. CDR3 loop: CASSLGLVGSNEQFF. CDR3 DNA sequence: TGTGCCAGCAGTTTGGGGCTAGTCGGCTCCAATGAGCAGTTCTTC.

This chain uses TRBV20-1 with TRBJ2-1; weak D call: TRBD2 (5 bases). Germline V lookup: CDR1 DFQATT, CDR2 SNEGSKA (reference sequence). The CDR3 consists of 12 residues. V lost 4 bases, J lost 6 bases, and 10 bases lay in between. The CDR3 sequence: CSATLGLNEQFF. The CDR3, as DNA: TGCAGTGCTACCTTAGGACTCAATGAGCAGTTCTTC.

V is TRBV20-1 and J is TRBJ2-1; no clear D gene. Germline V CDR1 and CDR2: DFQATT, SNEGSKA (reference sequence). V was shortened by 1 base and J by 7 bases, with 11 bases between the two germline ends. This CDR3 has 13 residues. DNA of the CDR3: TGCAGTGCTAGAGGACTGACCAGAAATGAGCAGTTCTTC. It specifies CSARGLTRNEQFF.

This clonotype was observed a few times. This rearrangement joins TRBV20-1 to TRBJ2-2; D perhaps matches TRBD1 (6 bases). The CDR3 runs 13 residues. Germline assignment: CDR1 DFQATT and CDR2 SNEGSKA (reference sequence). Trimming pared 4 bases from V and 3 bases from J, leaving 9 bases between. This CDR3 reads CSANGGYTGELFF. In DNA, the CDR3 is TGCAGTGCTAATGGGGGCTACACCGGGGAGCTGTTTTTT.

This clonotype was seen more than once but under ten times. The gene calls are TRBV7-2 and TRBJ2-1, with 7 bases identical to TRBD2. This CDR3 comprises 17 residues. J lost 1 base, V lost 5 bases, and 11 bases had no gene match. Germline V CDR1 and CDR2: SGHTA, FQGNSA. Here the CDR3 DNA reads TGTGCCAGCAGCGCGATCCTGACTAGCCGATCCTACAATGAGCAGTTCTTC. The encoded protein is CASSAILTSRSYNEQFF.

V usage is TRBV6-5 and J usage is TRBJ2-1; tentative D call: TRBD2 (5 bases). Germline CDR1 is MNHEY and CDR2 is SVGAGI. Between the trimmed V and J ends, which lost 2 bases and 5 bases, there was a span of 10 bases. The CDR3 is 14 residues long. CDR3 sequence (DNA): TGTGCCAGCAGTTACGACGGACTCAACAATGAGCAGTTCTTC. Protein sequence: CASSYDGLNNEQFF.

This clonotype was seen ten or more times. The chain recombines TRBV5-6 with TRBJ1-5; 8 bases line up with TRBD1. This CDR3 comprises 15 residues. The trim removed 4 bases at V and 6 bases at J, leaving 9 bases unmatched. Germline values: CDR1 SGHDT, CDR2 YYEEEE. CDR3 sequence: CASSPGGVRGQPQHF. The CDR3 nucleotides are TGTGCCAGCAGCCCAGGGGGCGTGAGAGGTCAGCCCCAGCATTTT.

This clonotype was observed at least ten times. The rearrangement uses TRBV10-3 and TRBJ2-5, with 8 positions matching TRBD1. V was clipped by 6 bases and J by 3 bases; unmatched bases: 6. CDR3 length equals 14 residues. Germline V lookup: CDR1 ENHRY, CDR2 SYGVKD. CDR3 sequence reads: CAIRGETGEETQYF. CDR3 DNA sequence: TGTGCCATCAGGGGAGAGACAGGGGAAGAGACCCAGTACTTC.

There are a few counts of this clonotype. The CDR3 loop is CASTPDRDQPQHF. The CDR3 coding sequence is TGTGCCAGCACCCCCGACAGAGATCAGCCCCAGCATTTT. The chain has TRBV7-2 and TRBJ1-5, with a tentative D call TRBD1 (5 bases). The length of the CDR3 is 13 residues. V lost 7 bases and J 5 bases, leaving 12 bases between the germline ends. Germline lookup yields CDR1 SGHTA and CDR2 FQGNSA.

The genes are TRBV27 and TRBJ2-1; TRBD2 agrees at 8 bases. The CDR3 length is 14 residues. Per the germline V gene, CDR1 is MNHEY and CDR2 is SMNVEV (reference sequence). The V segment lost 8 bases and the J segment 7 bases; nucleotides outside the gene matches: 10. CDR3 sequence: CASPSGPIRNEQFF. In DNA form, the CDR3 reads TGTGCCAGCCCTAGCGGGCCGATTAGGAATGAGCAGTTCTTC.

The CDR3 DNA reads as TGCAGTGCTAGAGATCGGGGGGGAGCGGGAGCGAACACCGGGGAGCTGTTTTTT. Translated, it gives CSARDRGGAGANTGELFF. This chain links TRBV20-1 with TRBJ2-2; TRBD2 aligns across 8 bases. The V gene's germline CDR1 is DFQATT and CDR2 SNEGSKA (reference sequence). The CDR3 is 18 residues long. Unmatched junction bases numbered 9, after V lost 0 bases and J lost 0 bases.

The chain uses TRBV19 and TRBJ2-7; 15 positions match TRBD2. From germline, CDR1 is LNHDA and CDR2 SQIVND (reference sequence). The CDR3 runs to 17 residues. The ends lost 7 bases at V and 3 bases at J; junction bases unmatched: 10. The CDR3, as DNA: TGTGCCAGTACCCGGGACGGACTAGCGGGAGGGGACTACGAGCAGTACTTC. It encodes CASTRDGLAGGDYEQYF.

This chain joins TRBV27 and TRBJ2-2; possible D gene TRBD2, 5 bases. The CDR3 runs to 15 residues. Per the germline V gene, CDR1 is MNHEY and CDR2 is SMNVEV (reference sequence). Trimming stripped 4 bases from V and 2 bases from J, with 11 bases between. CDR3 region: CASSSKTTNTGELFF. In DNA form, the CDR3 reads TGTGCCAGCAGTTCTAAGACTACTAACACCGGGGAGCTGTTTTTT.

This chain joins TRBV5-1 and TRBJ2-3; TRBD2 matches 8 bases. This CDR3 is built from 16 residues. Germline lookup yields CDR1 SGHRS and CDR2 YFSETQ. The junction had 5 bases not matched to a gene; V was cut back by 0 bases and J by 2 bases. CDR3 region: CASSLEGAGVTDTQYF. The CDR3 nucleotides are TGCGCCAGCAGCTTGGAGGGAGCGGGAGTCACAGATACGCAGTATTTT.

This clonotype was detected ten times or more. This chain connects TRBV20-1 to TRBJ2-7; 12 nucleotides line up with TRBD2. Germline CDR1 reads DFQATT; CDR2 reads SNEGSKA (reference sequence). The CDR3 is made up of 13 amino acids. The V gene end was trimmed by 6 bases and the J gene end by 3 bases; junction bases not matched to a gene: 3. This CDR3 reads CSAGTSGLYEQYF. In DNA, the CDR3 is TGCAGTGCGGGGACTAGCGGGCTCTACGAGCAGTACTTC.

This clonotype was seen a handful of times. The chain is built from TRBV7-9 and TRBJ2-7; 10 bases line up with TRBD2. CDR1 is SEHNR and CDR2 is FQNEAQ in the germline V gene (reference sequence). With V trimmed by 5 bases and J by 5 bases, 6 bases remained unmatched. This CDR3 spans 14 amino acids. CDR3 in amino acids: CASSPSGTSDEQYF. CDR3 DNA sequence: TGTGCCAGCAGCCCAAGCGGGACTAGCGACGAGCAGTACTTC.

This clonotype appeared a few times. The rearrangement links TRBV20-1 to TRBJ2-3; D is undetermined. Trimming took off 0 bases at V and 2 bases at J, with 12 bases between the two ends. The CDR3 spans 15 residues. Per the germline V gene, CDR1 is DFQATT and CDR2 is SNEGSKA (reference sequence). The CDR3 region has the DNA TGCAGTGCTAGAGATTTCGGCGCCTCCACAGATACGCAGTATTTT. Protein sequence: CSARDFGASTDTQYF.

This chain links TRBV3-1 with TRBJ2-7; 10 positions match TRBD1. This CDR3 is built from 14 residues. Germline trimming cut 7 bases from V and 6 bases from J; bases unmatched to any gene: 9. The V gene's germline CDR1 is LGHDT and CDR2 YNNKEL (reference sequence). The CDR3 nucleotides are TGTGCCAGCACCGCGACAGGGGGCTTTGCCGAGCAGTACTTC. Translation gives CASTATGGFAEQYF.

This clonotype was recorded a few times. The genes are TRBV7-2 and TRBJ2-7, with D uncertain. CDR3 length: 13 residues. V dropped 6 bases and J dropped 3 bases, with 12 bases sitting between them. Germline V lookup: CDR1 SGHTA, CDR2 FQGNSA. The CDR3 loop is CASSLKIDYEQYF. CDR3 DNA: TGTGCCAGCAGTCTAAAGATAGACTACGAGCAGTACTTC.